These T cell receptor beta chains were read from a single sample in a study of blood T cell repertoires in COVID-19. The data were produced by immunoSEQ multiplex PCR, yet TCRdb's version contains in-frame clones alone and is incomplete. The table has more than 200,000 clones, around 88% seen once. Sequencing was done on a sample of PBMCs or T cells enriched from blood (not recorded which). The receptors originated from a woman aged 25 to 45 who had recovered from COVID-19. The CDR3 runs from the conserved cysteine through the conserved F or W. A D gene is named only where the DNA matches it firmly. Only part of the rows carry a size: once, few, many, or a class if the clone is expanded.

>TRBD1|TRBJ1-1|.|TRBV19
CASRTNRGQGPIEAFF
TGTGCCAGTAGAACGAACCGGGGACAGGGACCTATTGAAGCTTTCTTT
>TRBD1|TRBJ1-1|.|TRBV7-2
CASSQSGGGTEAFF
TGTGCCAGCAGCCAATCAGGGGGCGGAACTGAAGCTTTCTTT
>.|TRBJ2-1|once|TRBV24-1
CATTGQASNNEQFF
TGTGCCACCACCGGCCAGGCCTCAAACAATGAGCAGTTCTTC
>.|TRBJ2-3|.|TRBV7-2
CASSPTRERAGTTDTQYF
TGTGCCAGCAGTCCCACGAGAGAGCGAGCGGGCACCACAGATACGCAGTATTTT
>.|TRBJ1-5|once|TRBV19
CASSRGFAGNQPQHF
TGTGCCAGTAGTCGAGGGTTTGCGGGCAATCAGCCCCAGCATTTT
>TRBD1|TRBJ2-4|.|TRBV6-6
CASSPPGQGVILAKNIQYF
TGTGCCAGCAGTCCTCCGGGACAGGGGGTGATACTAGCCAAAAACATTCAGTACTTC
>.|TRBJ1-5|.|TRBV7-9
CASSARGNQPQHF
TGTGCCAGCAGCGCTAGGGGGAATCAGCCCCAGCATTTT
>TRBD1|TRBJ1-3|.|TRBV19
CASSHTTGGYGNTIYF
TGTGCCAGTAGCCATACGACAGGGGGCTACGGAAACACCATATATTTT
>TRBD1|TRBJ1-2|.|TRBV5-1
CASSLAGTGDGYTF
TGCGCCAGCAGCTTGGCCGGGACAGGGGATGGCTACACCTTC
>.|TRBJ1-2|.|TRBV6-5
CASSPEGVTYYGYTF
TGTGCCAGCAGTCCCGAGGGGGTAACATACTATGGCTACACCTTC
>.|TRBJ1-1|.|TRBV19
CASSIDGDMNTEAFF
TGTGCCAGTAGTATAGATGGGGACATGAACACTGAAGCTTTCTTT
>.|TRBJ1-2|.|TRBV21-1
CASSGGQRGAYGYTF
TGTGCCAGCAGCGGGGGACAGAGGGGCGCTTATGGCTACACCTTC
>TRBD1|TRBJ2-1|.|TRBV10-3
CAISGAPGQANNEQFF
TGTGCCATCAGTGGGGCTCCGGGACAGGCCAACAATGAGCAGTTCTTC
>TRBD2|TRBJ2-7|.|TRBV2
CASSGQRETDEQYF
TGTGCCAGCAGTGGGCAGCGGGAGACGGACGAGCAGTACTTC
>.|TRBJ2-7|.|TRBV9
CASSPGGLYEQYF
TGTGCCAGCAGCCCCGGTGGTCTCTACGAGCAGTACTTC
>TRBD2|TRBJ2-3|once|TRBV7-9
CASSLGRGEADTQYF
TGTGCCAGCAGCTTAGGGCGGGGGGAGGCAGATACGCAGTATTTT
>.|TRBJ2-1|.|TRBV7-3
CASSGDCCSYNEQFF
TGTGCCAGCAGCGGAGATTGCTGCTCCTACAATGAGCAGTTCTTC
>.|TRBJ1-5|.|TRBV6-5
CASSQQGIQPQHF
TGTGCCAGCAGTCAACAGGGAATCCAGCCCCAGCATTTT